This TCR beta chain appears in the sequencing data of a study of tumor-infiltrating lymphocytes in primary liver carcinoma. Joint extraction of RNA and DNA used roughly 20-33 mg of bulk tissue that was unsorted. Five separate regions of each tumor underwent sampling. Reverse transcription of about 500 ng total RNA with a constant-region primer produced TCR beta cDNA. Libraries for TCR beta were built through three nested multiplex PCR rounds, which together made up a slightly modified ARM-PCR procedure. Both of the initial two PCR rounds ran for nine to ten cycles and employed TRBV1-TRBV30 forward primers alongside a C-beta reverse primer. One entry per CDR3 protein results from TCRdb running MiXCR on the multiplex PCR reads. Of 60,000 to 90,000 distinct CDR3 sequences in the sample, 60% to 80% were seen once. Trimming took 4 bases from V and 4 from J, leaving 13 bases between them. Germline V gene data show CDR1 as LGHNA and CDR2 as YNFKEQ. This CDR3 spans 15 amino acids.

The V and J genes are TRBV4-2 and TRBJ1-4, with D uncertain. The sample consisted of liver tumor tissue from sampling region 4. The subset: tumor region T4, right-lateral pole. The receptor was derived from a man aged 40-49 years with primary liver carcinoma and hepatitis B virus infection. CDR3 DNA sequence: TGTGCCAGCAGCCTGATTCCAGCAAGTAATGAAAAACTGTTTTTT. This sequence encodes CASSLIPASNEKLFF.